A selection of T cell receptor beta chains follows, all from one sample in a study of blood T cell repertoires in COVID-19. TCRdb's copy holds only in-frame clones and misses some; the assay was immunoSEQ multiplex PCR. The repertoire holds under 250,000 clones, around 88% seen once, with about 6.7% in the top ten. Sequencing used peripheral blood. The origin of the receptors is a woman in her twenties or thirties with COVID-19, enrolled during active disease. The CDR3 runs from the conserved cysteine through the conserved F or W. The D gene is left open where the match is weak. Where a row states a size, it is once, few, many or the class of an expanded clone; other rows omit it.

TRBJ1-2	TRBV11-3	TRBD1	-	CASSSTGTVNYGYTF	TGTGCCAGCAGCTCTACCGGGACAGTCAACTATGGCTACACCTTC
TRBJ1-1	TRBV25-1	-	-	CASSVMGGTGTEAFF	TGTGCCAGCAGTGTTATGGGGGGGACGGGCACTGAAGCTTTCTTT
TRBJ2-3	TRBV6-5	TRBD2	-	CASTLTSGSNTQYF	TGTGCCAGCACCCTGACTAGCGGCTCGAATACGCAGTATTTT
TRBJ2-5	TRBV6-2/TRBV6-3	-	once	CASSPRGQETQYF	TGTGCCAGCAGCCCTCGGGGACAAGAGACCCAGTACTTC
TRBJ1-5	TRBV3-1/TRBV3-2	-	once	CASSPRQHNQPQHF	TGTGCCAGCAGCCCCCGACAGCACAATCAGCCCCAGCATTTT
TRBJ2-5	TRBV5-1	TRBD2	-	CASSSASGGRETQYF	TGCGCCAGCAGCTCGGCTAGCGGGGGGCGGGAGACCCAGTACTTC
TRBJ1-1	TRBV2	TRBD1	-	CASGDRGGNTEAFF	TGTGCCAGCGGAGACAGGGGGGGGAACACTGAAGCTTTCTTT
TRBJ1-5	TRBV7-8	-	few	CASSLMLRGVGNQPQHF	TGTGCCAGCAGCTTAATGCTGCGGGGGGTGGGCAATCAGCCCCAGCATTTT
TRBJ1-6	TRBV18	-	-	CASSPPQGRPLHF	TGTGCCAGCTCACCACCTCAGGGGCGACCCCTCCACTTT
TRBJ1-2	TRBV24-1	TRBD1	-	CAIGQGGYYGYTF	TGTGCCATCGGACAGGGGGGGTACTATGGCTACACCTTC
TRBJ2-6	TRBV7-2	TRBD1	-	CASSFRTGSTGANVLTF	TGTGCCAGCAGCTTCCGGACAGGGTCCACTGGGGCCAACGTCCTGACTTTC
TRBJ2-7	TRBV6-5	-	-	CASSYIRGGRGEQYF	TGTGCCAGCAGCTACATCCGCGGGGGCCGGGGGGAGCAGTACTTC
TRBJ2-2	TRBV18	-	-	CASSPIQGINTGELFF	TGTGCCAGCTCACCGATCCAGGGCATCAACACCGGGGAGCTGTTTTTT
TRBJ2-3	TRBV6-2/TRBV6-3	TRBD2	-	CASSYGLAMAGDTQYF	TGTGCCAGCAGTTACGGACTAGCTATGGCCGGGGATACGCAGTATTTT
TRBJ2-7	TRBV7-2	-	-	CASSLLPETSYEQYF	TGTGCCAGCAGCTTACTTCCAGAGACTTCCTACGAGCAGTACTTC
TRBJ2-3	TRBV1	-	few	CTSAPHANTDTQYF	TGCACCAGCGCTCCTCATGCGAACACAGATACGCAGTATTTT
TRBJ2-1	TRBV7-2	TRBD2	-	CASSTTSDGAYNEQFF	TGTGCCAGCAGCACGACTAGCGATGGCGCTTACAATGAGCAGTTCTTC
TRBJ1-1	TRBV7-2	TRBD1	few	CASSLDRGTAFF	TGTGCCAGCAGCTTGGACAGGGGGACGGCTTTCTTT